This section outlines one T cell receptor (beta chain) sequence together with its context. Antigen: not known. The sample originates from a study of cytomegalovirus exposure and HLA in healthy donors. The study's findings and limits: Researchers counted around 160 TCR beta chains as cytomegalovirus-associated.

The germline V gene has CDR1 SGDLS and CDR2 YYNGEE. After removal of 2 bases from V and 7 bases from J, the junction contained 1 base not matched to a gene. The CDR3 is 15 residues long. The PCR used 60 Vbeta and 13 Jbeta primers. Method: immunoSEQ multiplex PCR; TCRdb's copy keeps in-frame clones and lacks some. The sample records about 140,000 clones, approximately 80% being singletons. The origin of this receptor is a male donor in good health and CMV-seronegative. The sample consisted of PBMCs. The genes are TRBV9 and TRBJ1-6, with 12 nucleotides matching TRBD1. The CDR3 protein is CASSVGTGGNSPLHF. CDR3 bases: TGTGCCAGCAGCGTCGGGACAGGGGGCAATTCACCCCTCCACTTT.